These 31 T cell receptor beta chains came from one sample sequenced in a study of T-cell memory formation after mild COVID-19. TCRdb re-called the 5' RACE reads through MiXCR, storing one row per CDR3 protein. The repertoire holds more than 120,000 distinct CDR3 sequences, with roughly 21% as singletons. Input material: PBMCs or a T cell subset sorted from them (not recorded which). These receptors all come from an adult woman who had mild COVID-19 (a few samples of this study predate the infection). Cell type and time point are not known.

The chain carries TRBV24-1 and TRBJ2-5, with 8 bases lining up with TRBD1. CDR1 and CDR2 (germline): KGHDR, SFDVKD. The trim removed 4 bases at V and 4 bases at J, leaving 4 bases unmatched. The CDR3 contains 14 residues. The DNA of the CDR3 is TGTGCCACCAGTGACACTGGGACAGGAGAGACCCAGTACTTC. This sequence encodes CATSDTGTGETQYF.

The V and J genes are TRBV20-1 and TRBJ2-3, with D possibly being TRBD2 (6 bases). Trimming cost V 3 bases and J 2 bases, with 18 bases left between them. This CDR3 has 16 residues. Per the germline V gene, CDR1 is DFQATT and CDR2 is SNEGSKA (reference sequence). The CDR3 reads CSARGKERVNTDTQYF. In DNA, the CDR3 is TGCAGTGCTAGGGGGAAAGAGCGGGTTAACACAGATACGCAGTATTTT.

This chain links TRBV7-2 with TRBJ2-3; TRBD1 is a possible D gene (7 bases). This CDR3 region has 16 residues. Trimming removed 5 bases at V and 1 base at J, with 16 bases between. Germline V gene lookup returns CDR1 SGHTA and CDR2 FQGNSA. The CDR3 DNA is TGTGCCAGCAGCCGAAGGGGGCGGGAAGGCACAGATACGCAGTATTTT. This sequence encodes CASSRRGREGTDTQYF.

This clonotype was recorded many times. The chain carries TRBV5-1 and TRBJ2-1, with TRBD2 matching over 8 bases. Germline V gene sequence: CDR1 SGHRS, CDR2 YFSETQ. CDR3 length: 15 residues. The junction had 14 bases not matched to a gene; V was cut back by 7 bases and J by 8 bases. CDR3 nucleotides: TGCGCCAGCGTGCGAGTCGGGGGGGCTGCCGATGAGCAGTTCTTC. Protein product: CASVRVGGAADEQFF.

The CDR3 sequence is CATSGQLTSQETQYF. CDR3 in DNA: TGTGCCACCAGTGGGCAGCTCACCTCCCAAGAGACCCAGTACTTC. The chain carries TRBV24-1 and TRBJ2-5; D call uncertain. V was cut by 5 bases and J by 1 base, with 13 bases left in between. Germline CDR1 KGHDR, CDR2 SFDVKD. The CDR3 covers 15 residues.

The CDR3 loop reads CSAELAGGPGELFF. The DNA for the CDR3 is TGCAGTGCCGAACTAGCGGGGGGGCCTGGGGAGCTGTTTTTT. The chain links TRBV20-1 to TRBJ2-2; 13 nucleotides match TRBD2. This CDR3 region has 14 residues. The germline V gene has CDR1 DFQATT and CDR2 SNEGSKA (reference sequence). V lost 6 bases, J lost 8 bases, and 6 bases stayed unmatched.

The chain links TRBV12-3 or TRBV12-4 to TRBJ2-2, with no clear D. Trimming left V 6 bases short and J 6 bases short, with 8 bases between. CDR3 length: 12 residues. CDR3 in DNA: TGTGCCAGCAGCCCCCTCCCCGGGGAGCTGTTTTTT. Its protein product is CASSPLPGELFF.

V usage is TRBV12-3 or TRBV12-4 and J usage is TRBJ1-5; D is possibly TRBD1 (5 bases). This CDR3 has 17 residues. The V end lost 3 bases, the J end lost 0 bases, and 15 bases lay between the germline ends. CDR3 sequence: CASSFTTDPYSNQPQHF. The CDR3 DNA reads as TGTGCCAGCAGTTTTACGACAGACCCTTATAGCAATCAGCCCCAGCATTTT.

The CDR3 is CASSLNRANTGELFF. CDR3 sequence (DNA): TGTGCCAGCAGCTTGAACAGGGCGAACACCGGGGAGCTGTTTTTT. This sequence joins TRBV11-1 and TRBJ2-2, with a possible D match to TRBD1 (6 bases). The CDR3 has 15 residues. From germline, CDR1 is SGHAT and CDR2 FQDESV (reference sequence). Trimming removed 3 bases from V and 0 bases from J, with 8 bases in between.

The chain carries TRBV20-1 and TRBJ1-5; D is uncertain. The V gene lost 3 bases and the J gene lost 2 bases, with 5 bases spanning the gap. CDR3 size: 12 residues. In germline, CDR1 is DFQATT, CDR2 SNEGSKA (reference sequence). This chain's CDR3 is CSASKGNQPQHF. CDR3 coding DNA: TGCAGTGCTAGTAAGGGCAATCAGCCCCAGCATTTT.

The J gene is TRBJ2-7, the V gene TRBV15, with a weak D call TRBD2 (7 bases). CDR1 and CDR2 (germline): LNHNV, YYDKDF (reference sequence). V lost 1 base to trimming and J lost 5 bases, with 15 bases between them. CDR3 length: 15 amino acids. The CDR3 loop reads CATSRAPGGRDEQYF. The CDR3 coding sequence is TGTGCCACCAGCAGAGCTCCGGGGGGCCGCGACGAGCAGTACTTC.

The rearrangement joins TRBV19 to TRBJ2-3; D is unresolved. The CDR3 has 16 amino acids. Trimming took 5 bases from V and 0 from J, leaving 15 bases between them. Germline CDR1 LNHDA, CDR2 SQIVND (reference sequence). The CDR3 DNA sequence: TGTGCCAGTAGTGATAGAGGCGGTCCTAGCACAGATACGCAGTATTTT. Translating it yields CASSDRGGPSTDTQYF.

This clonotype was counted a few times. The J gene is TRBJ2-1, the V gene TRBV6-6; 9 bases are a match to TRBD1. In germline, CDR1 is MNHNY, CDR2 SVGAGI (reference sequence). The CDR3 has 14 amino acids. The V and J ends lost 5 bases and 6 bases, in that order; junction bases with no gene match: 5. CDR3 in amino acids: CASSQTGGSNEQFF. The CDR3 region has the DNA TGTGCCAGCAGTCAGACAGGGGGGAGCAATGAGCAGTTCTTC.

Comment on this clonotype: A junction boundary mismatches the germline segment, possibly from a read error. The V and J genes are TRBV6-5 and TRBJ2-7; TRBD1 might be the D (5 bases). This CDR3 spans 14 amino acids. Germline V lookup: CDR1 MNHEY, CDR2 SVGAGI. Here the CDR3 DNA reads TGTGCCAGCAGTTACTCTCCGGTCGGTAGGGCGACAGCGTTC. Protein sequence: CASSYSPVGRATAF.

This clonotype was counted only a few times. This chain connects TRBV6-2 or TRBV6-3 to TRBJ2-5; possible D gene TRBD2, 7 bases. Looked up from germline, CDR1 is MNHEY and CDR2 is SVGEGT. This CDR3 comprises 14 residues. V was cut by 6 bases and J by 5 bases, with 16 bases left in between. CDR3 sequence (DNA): TGTGCCAGCAGATTACGAGGGGGGGTGGAGACCCAGTACTTC. Its protein product is CASRLRGGVETQYF.

The chain couples TRBV20-1 to TRBJ2-1, with TRBD2 matching 11 bases. This CDR3 has 17 residues. V shed 1 base and J 2 bases; nucleotides not matched to a gene: 7. Germline CDR1 DFQATT, CDR2 SNEGSKA (reference sequence). The CDR3: CSARAPLAGVTYNEQFF. The DNA of the CDR3 is TGCAGTGCTAGAGCCCCACTAGCGGGGGTAACCTACAATGAGCAGTTCTTC.

This clonotype came up a few times. The CDR3 DNA reads TGCGCCAGCAGCCAAGTTGGCAGGTCAACTAGCACAGATACGCAGTATTTT. Translating it yields CASSQVGRSTSTDTQYF. The chain has TRBV4-1 and TRBJ2-3; no definite D call. V lost 1 base and J 0 bases, leaving 14 bases between the germline ends. CDR3 length: 17 amino acids. In germline, CDR1 is MGHRA, CDR2 YSYEKL.

V usage is TRBV5-1 and J usage is TRBJ2-1, with D unclear. The length of the CDR3 is 13 residues. V lost 0 bases and J 4 bases, leaving 5 bases between the germline ends. CDR1 and CDR2 from the germline V gene are SGHRS and YFSETQ. The CDR3 DNA follows: TGCGCCAGCAGCTTGGGGCAGTACAATGAGCAGTTCTTC. Translating it yields CASSLGQYNEQFF.

This clonotype was detected ten times or more. This chain joins TRBV7-6 and TRBJ2-3, with TRBD1 identical over 8 bases. Germline V gene lookup returns CDR1 SGHVS and CDR2 FNYEAQ. With 3 bases clipped from V and 2 bases from J, the junction kept 7 bases outside the gene matches. CDR3 size: 16 residues. CDR3 residues: CASSFYPTGDTDTQYF. CDR3 nucleotides: TGTGCCAGCAGCTTTTACCCGACAGGGGACACAGATACGCAGTATTTT.

The chain uses TRBV5-1 and TRBJ2-2, with D perhaps being TRBD1 or TRBD2 (5 bases each). Germline V gene lookup returns CDR1 SGHRS and CDR2 YFSETQ. The CDR3 covers 14 residues. V was shortened by 4 bases and J by 3 bases, with 10 bases between the two germline ends. The CDR3 DNA sequence: TGCGCCAGCAGCCCGGGACCGGACACCGGGGAGCTGTTTTTT. Encoded protein: CASSPGPDTGELFF.

For the CDR3, the DNA is TGCAGTGCTAGAGTGTCAGGAGGGAACACTGAAGCTTTCTTT. Its protein product is CSARVSGGNTEAFF. The V and J genes are TRBV20-1 and TRBJ1-1, with unresolved D. Trimming removed 1 base from V and 1 base from J, with 10 bases in between. The CDR3 loop spans 14 amino acids. The germline V gene encodes CDR1 DFQATT and CDR2 SNEGSKA (reference sequence).

The chain joins TRBV12-3 or TRBV12-4 to TRBJ2-1; D may be TRBD1 (6 bases). CDR3 size: 13 residues. V gave up 6 bases and J gave up 9 bases, with 15 bases separating them. The CDR3 loop reads CASRQGFGGEQFF. Here the CDR3 DNA reads TGTGCCAGCAGACAGGGTTTTGGGGGTGAGCAGTTCTTC.

The J gene is TRBJ1-2, the V gene TRBV6-6, with 8 nucleotides matching TRBD1. CDR1 and CDR2 from the germline V gene are MNHNY and SVGAGI (reference sequence). The CDR3 contains 13 residues. The trim removed 6 bases at V and 8 bases at J, leaving 8 bases unmatched. As DNA, the CDR3 is TGTGCCAGCAGAAATGGACAGGGATGGGGCTACACCTTC. Amino acids: CASRNGQGWGYTF.

The chain recombines TRBV12-3 or TRBV12-4 with TRBJ2-4; TRBD2 agrees at 11 bases. Trimming removed 6 bases from V and 0 bases from J; junction bases left unmatched: 7. There are 17 residues in the CDR3. CDR3 residues: CASSPSGRILAKNIQYF. CDR3 DNA: TGTGCCAGCAGCCCTAGCGGGAGGATACTAGCCAAAAACATTCAGTACTTC.

This clonotype appeared a single time. This chain connects TRBV4-3 to TRBJ2-1; tentative D call: TRBD2 (5 bases). Germline V gene lookup returns CDR1 LGHNA and CDR2 YSLEER. V was cut by 0 bases and J by 4 bases, with 13 bases left in between. The CDR3 runs 16 residues. The CDR3 coding sequence is TGCGCCAGCAGCCAAGAGCCGGGAAATCCGTACAATGAGCAGTTCTTC. Translated, it gives CASSQEPGNPYNEQFF.

This clonotype was detected only once. A much larger clone lies one base from this, so it may be a read error. V gene TRBV5-1 combines with J gene TRBJ1-1; 7 bases line up with TRBD1. Per the germline V gene, CDR1 is SGHRS and CDR2 is YFSETQ. This CDR3 has 14 amino acids. V gave up 3 bases and J gave up 1 base; unmatched junction bases: 3. The CDR3 protein is CASSSGQRNTEAFF. The CDR3 coding sequence is TGCGCCAGCAGCTCGGGACAGAGGAACACTGAAGCTTTCTTT.

This clonotype was detected only a few times. This rearrangement joins TRBV12-3 or TRBV12-4 to TRBJ1-1, with D unclear. The CDR3 spans 15 residues. Trimming shortened V by 6 bases and J by 0 bases, and 14 bases separated the two germline ends. DNA of the CDR3: TGTGCCAGCAGCCGTTGGTTAGGATTGAACACTGAAGCTTTCTTT. This gives the protein CASSRWLGLNTEAFF.

This clonotype occurred a few times. This rearrangement joins TRBV7-3 to TRBJ2-5, with D possibly called TRBD1 or TRBD2 (6 bases each). This CDR3 is built from 16 residues. Germline CDR1 and CDR2: SGHTA and FQGTGA. With 2 bases removed from V and 5 bases from J, the gap between germline ends came to 18 bases. For the CDR3, the DNA is TGTGCCAGCAGCTTACGGGGGCGGGTATCGGCGGAGACCCAGTACTTC. Its translation: CASSLRGRVSAETQYF.

The chain links TRBV12-3 or TRBV12-4 to TRBJ2-3; D gene ambiguous. Trimming stripped 2 bases from V and 1 base from J, with 10 bases between. The CDR3 covers 15 residues. The CDR3 DNA sequence: TGTGCCAGCAGTTTACAGCTACGAGGCACAGATACGCAGTATTTT. Protein product: CASSLQLRGTDTQYF.

This clonotype was picked up a small number of times. The V gene is TRBV5-1, the J gene TRBJ2-7; 9 bases map to TRBD1. Germline-derived CDR1 and CDR2 are SGHRS and YFSETQ. The ends lost 1 base at V and 5 bases at J; junction bases unmatched: 13. The CDR3 extends over 17 amino acids. This CDR3 is CASSLRSSGTGRHEQYF. CDR3 nucleotides: TGCGCCAGCAGCTTGCGGTCCTCCGGGACAGGGAGACACGAGCAGTACTTC. The complete variable domain, with remaining parts taken from reference TRBV5-1 and TRBJ2-7, reads KAGVTQTPRYLIKTRGQQVTLSCSPISGHRSVSWYQQTPGQGLQFLFEYFSETQRNKGNFPGRFSGRQFSNSRSEMNVSTLELGDSALYLCASSLRSSGTGRHEQYFGPGTRLTVT.

The chain recombines TRBV20-1 with TRBJ1-1; 7 bases are a match to TRBD1. The trim removed 6 bases at V and 0 bases at J, leaving 4 bases unmatched. The length of the CDR3 is 13 residues. The germline CDR1 and CDR2 sequences are DFQATT and SNEGSKA (reference sequence). The CDR3: CSARQGLNTEAFF. The CDR3 coding sequence is TGCAGTGCCAGACAGGGCTTGAACACTGAAGCTTTCTTT.